This record looks at one T cell receptor (beta chain) sequence and its context. This entry is derived from a study of post-analysis software for immune sequencing data. Unique-molecular-identifier-tagged TCR beta cDNA libraries were used. MiXCR, run by TCRdb on the PCR reads, gives a single entry per CDR3 protein. The repertoire holds roughly 800,000 distinct CDR3 sequences, with 30% as singletons. The TCR sequence derives from a girl aged 5-17 years with multiple sclerosis. The sequencing input was blood.

CDR3 DNA: TGCAGTGCCACTAGCGGGAGGGAGAATGAGCAGTTCTTC. Translation gives CSATSGRENEQFF. This sequence joins TRBV20-1 and TRBJ2-1; 13 positions match TRBD2. The V segment lost 6 bases and the J segment 7 bases; nucleotides outside the gene matches: 3. Germline CDR1 reads DFQATT; CDR2 reads SNEGSKA (reference sequence). The length of the CDR3 is 13 residues.